This T cell receptor beta chain was sequenced in a study of CD8 T cells in ankylosing spondylitis (dated by TCRdb to the late 2010s). With regard to the full study: T cell receptor beta repertoires were profiled in healthy donors and ankylosing spondylitis patients so that disease-linked TCR variants could be found. The whole study cohort included 108 healthy donors and 20 to 30 ankylosing spondylitis patients. Peripheral blood samples were taken, and synovial fluid was additionally collected from ankylosing spondylitis patients.

This clonotype appeared a few times. The target of this receptor is not known. No much larger clone exists at a distance of one base, and base qualities are not known. From cysteine to phenylalanine, the CDR3 is 17 amino acids long. Only CDR3 DNA remains: 51 bases, in frame from the first base. At the junction V is shortened by 5 bases and J by 3 bases, with 22 bases in between. CDR1 is given as SEHNR and CDR2 as FQNEAQ, both from the germline V gene (reference sequence). These reads were obtained on an Illumina HiSeq 2500. TCR beta libraries were prepared by quantitative 5'-RACE with molecular barcodes. The published analysis was carried out like this. A new computational method, built on a probabilistic model of VDJ rearrangement, was used to identify disease-linked TCR variants. TCRdb reprocessing: public reads trimmed at Q25 with fastp, clones called with MiXCR, in-frame beta chains kept. Entries that share a CDR3 protein sequence are merged under the most common genes and DNA. For this entry, the V and J calls and clone size follow TCRdb and not the study's own pipeline. The sample has approximately 220,000 distinct CDR3 sequences on record, approximately 20% of them singletons. Of the sample, roughly 43% falls within the top ten clones.

What the work shows at the level of the full study, not this receptor alone: Some motif variants were previously reported in synovial fluid and blood of reactive arthritis patients, suggesting common disease-initiation mechanisms. A TCR beta motif of several highly homologous amino acid variants appeared characteristic of blood from ankylosing spondylitis patients. A CD8+ phenotype was shown by the disease-linked clones, which were found at relatively low frequencies in peripheral blood. The disease-linked clones were reported to be significantly enriched in matched synovial fluid samples from ankylosing spondylitis patients.

The V gene is TRBV7-9 and the J gene is TRBJ2-5; no D segment can be confidently identified. The source is a male donor with ankylosing spondylitis. Sequencing was carried out using blood, either unsorted or a sorted T cell fraction (not recorded which). CDR3 loop: CASSPPRSLVIKETQYF. The sequence in DNA is TGTGCCAGCAGCCCCCCGAGATCGCTAGTTATAAAAGAGACCCAGTACTTC.